Below, 21 T cell receptor beta chains from the same sample are listed, as sequenced in a study of shared clonotypes between healthy human individuals. Data came from immunoSEQ multiplex PCR; TCRdb stores just in-frame clones and leaves some out. The repertoire includes some 630,000 clones, about two thirds of them detected once, and 1.8% sits in the top ten. The sequencing sample was made of memory CD4+ T cells sorted from blood. Subset here: CD45RA-negative fraction. The receptors come from a woman aged 25 to 39 in good health.

Regarding this clone: The same CDR3 arises from other DNA sequences in this sample as well. J is TRBJ2-1 and V is TRBV19; 11 bases align to TRBD1. The V segment lost 0 bases and the J segment 3 bases; nucleotides outside the gene matches: 4. The CDR3 contains 17 residues. Germline V gene sequence: CDR1 LNHDA, CDR2 SQIVND (reference sequence). CDR3 DNA sequence: TGTGCCAGTAGTATAGATACGGGGACAGGGGGCTACAATGAGCAGTTCTTC. It specifies CASSIDTGTGGYNEQFF.

A word on this clone: Distinct nucleotide sequences in the sample also encode this CDR3. The rearrangement joins TRBV28 to TRBJ1-2, with a possible D match to TRBD1 (6 bases). V lost 2 bases and J 0 bases, leaving 10 bases between the germline ends. The V gene's germline CDR1 is MDHEN and CDR2 SYDVKM. The CDR3 consists of 15 residues. This CDR3 is CASSLGGGSNYGYTF. The CDR3 DNA is TGTGCCAGCAGTTTAGGCGGGGGCTCTAACTATGGCTACACCTTC.

V gene TRBV5-4 combines with J gene TRBJ2-7; D is unclear. Trimming left V 0 bases short and J 2 bases short, with 6 bases between. Germline CDR1 and CDR2: SGHNT and YYREEE (reference sequence). The CDR3 covers 13 residues. This CDR3 reads CASSLVPAYEQYF. DNA of the CDR3: TGTGCCAGCAGCTTGGTTCCAGCCTACGAGCAGTACTTC.

The chain couples TRBV7-6 to TRBJ1-1, with D perhaps matching TRBD1 (6 bases). The CDR3 length is 15 residues. V was pared by 8 bases and J by 1 base, with 17 bases between. Germline CDR1 reads SGHVS; CDR2 reads FNYEAQ. CDR3 in DNA: TGTGCCAGCCAATCGGGGGGCGTCCGGAACACTGAAGCTTTCTTT. It codes for CASQSGGVRNTEAFF.

A single count supports this clone. A junction boundary mismatches the germline segment, possibly from a read error. This CDR3 reads CASSLGGLFGRLNSEAFF. In nucleotides, the CDR3 is TGTGCCAGCAGCTTAGGGGGGTTGTTTGGGCGGTTGAACTCTGAAGCTTTCTTT. V usage is TRBV7-8 and J usage is TRBJ1-1; tentative D call: TRBD1 (5 bases). The CDR3 length is 18 residues. CDR1 is SGHVS and CDR2 is FQNEAQ in the germline V gene.

This clone was picked up one time. The V and J genes are TRBV7-2 and TRBJ1-4, with unresolved D. The CDR3 covers 14 residues. CDR1 SGHTA and CDR2 FQGNSA come from the germline V gene. The V end was cut by 1 base, the J end by 8 bases, with 11 bases between. The CDR3 bases are TGTGCCAGCAGCTTAGGAAGGTACGGAGAAAAACTGTTTTTT. This gives the protein CASSLGRYGEKLFF. Together with reference TRBV7-2 and TRBJ1-4, the CDR3 gives the full variable domain: GAGVSQSPSNKVTEKGKDVELRCDPISGHTALYWYRQSLGQGLEFLIYFQGNSAPDKSGLPSDRFSAERTGGSVSTLTIQRTQQEDSAVYLCASSLGRYGEKLFFGSGTQLSVL.

This clone was observed many times. The chain employs TRBV9 and TRBJ2-3; D possibly corresponds to TRBD1 (6 bases). CDR1 and CDR2 (germline): SGDLS, YYNGEE. Deletions cut 3 bases from V and 2 bases from J, with 7 bases between. This CDR3 contains 13 residues. CDR3 sequence (DNA): TGTGCCAGCAGCGCGGGACACACAGATACGCAGTATTTT. Encoded protein: CASSAGHTDTQYF.

The sample holds many counts of this clone. This rearrangement joins TRBV27 to TRBJ1-1, with 8 nucleotides matching TRBD1. V lost 7 bases to trimming and J lost 4 bases; unmatched junction nucleotides: 5. The CDR3 extends over 13 amino acids. In germline, CDR1 is MNHEY, CDR2 SMNVEV (reference sequence). The CDR3 spells CASMQGAGTEAFF. CDR3 nucleotides: TGTGCCAGCATGCAGGGGGCCGGCACTGAAGCTTTCTTT.

The chain recombines TRBV18 with TRBJ2-3; D is unresolved. Trimming took off 5 bases at V and 3 bases at J, with 21 bases between the two ends. CDR1 is KGHSH, CDR2 LQKENI, per germline. CDR3 size: 17 residues. The CDR3, as DNA: TGTGCCAGCTCAGCGTTTCCTCCGGGTCTCGGAACAGATACGCAGTATTTT. It is translated as CASSAFPPGLGTDTQYF. The full variable domain, with the rest looked up from reference TRBV18 and TRBJ2-3, is NAGVMQNPRHLVRRRGQEARLRCSPMKGHSHVYWYRQLPEEGLKFMVYLQKENIIDESGMPKERFSAEFPKEGPSILRIQQVVRGDSAAYFCASSAFPPGLGTDTQYFGPGTRLTVL.

In this sample, this clone turned up many times. V gene TRBV13 combines with J gene TRBJ1-2; TRBD1 might be the D (6 bases). Trimming removed 5 bases from V and 7 bases from J, with 17 bases in between. From germline, CDR1 is PRHDT and CDR2 FYEKMQ (reference sequence). This CDR3 spans 14 amino acids. CDR3 DNA sequence: TGTGCCAGCAGCAGGCAGGGGATTCAGAGTGGCTACACCTTC. Protein sequence: CASSRQGIQSGYTF.

The CDR3 bases are TGTGCCAGCAGAGCGACAGGGGCCTACGAGCAGTACTTC. This translates into CASRATGAYEQYF. The V and J genes are TRBV6-1 and TRBJ2-7, with 8 bases aligning to TRBD1. CDR3 length: 13 amino acids. Trimming at V came to 6 bases and at J to 2 bases, leaving 3 bases not matched to a gene. CDR1 is MNHNS and CDR2 is SASEGT in the germline V gene.

The chain employs TRBV7-8 and TRBJ1-5; 7 bases are shared with TRBD1. V gave up 4 bases and J gave up 4 bases; unmatched junction bases: 7. This CDR3 has 15 residues. Per the germline V gene, CDR1 is SGHVS and CDR2 is FQNEAQ. This CDR3 reads CASSSGQVRNQPQHF. Written as DNA, the CDR3 is TGTGCCAGCAGCTCCGGACAGGTTAGAAATCAGCCCCAGCATTTT.

The gene calls are TRBV19 and TRBJ1-5; D ambiguous. CDR3 length: 13 amino acids. Germline assignment: CDR1 LNHDA and CDR2 SQIVND (reference sequence). V lost 7 bases, J lost 1 base, and 8 bases lay in between. The CDR3 spells CASTYKSNQPQHF. CDR3 DNA sequence: TGTGCCAGTACCTATAAAAGCAATCAGCCCCAGCATTTT.

This chain links TRBV28 with TRBJ2-1; D might be TRBD2 (5 bases). The CDR3 loop spans 12 amino acids. Germline CDR1 is MDHEN and CDR2 is SYDVKM. Trimming removed 2 bases from V and 9 bases from J, with 8 bases in between. The CDR3 nucleotides read TGTGCCAGCAGTTTAGCGGGCTTTGAGCAGTTCTTC. Protein sequence: CASSLAGFEQFF.

The chain carries TRBV11-3 and TRBJ2-5; unclear D gene. Trimming removed 5 bases at V and 7 bases at J, with 11 bases between. Per the germline V gene, CDR1 is SGHNT and CDR2 is YENEEA. This CDR3 spans 12 amino acids. The CDR3 loop is CASSGEVGTQYF. As DNA, the CDR3 is TGTGCCAGCAGCGGAGAAGTTGGGACCCAGTACTTC.

This rearrangement joins TRBV7-3 to TRBJ2-7; the D gene is possibly TRBD2 (5 bases). Between the trimmed V and J ends, which lost 6 bases and 0 bases, there was a span of 15 bases. There are 15 residues in the CDR3. Germline V gene sequence: CDR1 SGHTA, CDR2 FQGTGA. The CDR3: CASSRYAGDSYEQYF. DNA for the CDR3: TGTGCCAGCAGTCGGTATGCGGGCGACTCCTACGAGCAGTACTTC.

The J gene is TRBJ2-2, the V gene TRBV5-1; the D is unclear. Looked up from germline, CDR1 is SGHRS and CDR2 is YFSETQ. This CDR3 has 13 amino acids. The germline V and J ends were trimmed by 0 bases and 11 bases, with 11 bases remaining between them. CDR3 nucleotides: TGCGCCAGCAGCTTGGAAGTAGTAAAAGAGCTGTTTTTT. Translating it yields CASSLEVVKELFF.

J is TRBJ2-2 and V is TRBV5-1; TRBD1 matches 9 bases. This CDR3 is built from 15 residues. The ends lost 5 bases at V and 9 bases at J; junction bases unmatched: 11. Per germline, CDR1 SGHRS and CDR2 YFSETQ. CDR3 sequence (DNA): TGCGCCAGCAGTCGGACAGGGGAAGGGGAACGGGAGCTGTTTTTT. Protein sequence: CASSRTGEGERELFF.

There are a few counts of this clone. The chain combines TRBV4-3 with TRBJ1-2, with TRBD1 matching 7 bases. From germline, CDR1 is LGHNA and CDR2 YSLEER. This CDR3 spans 15 amino acids. Germline trimming cut 3 bases from V and 2 bases from J; bases unmatched to any gene: 6. CDR3 bases: TGCGCCAGCAGCCAGACGAGGGGACAGAACTATGGCTACACCTTC. It encodes CASSQTRGQNYGYTF.

The V call is TRBV13, the J call TRBJ1-1; D is unclear. CDR3 size: 13 residues. Germline loops: CDR1 PRHDT, CDR2 FYEKMQ (reference sequence). V lost 5 bases and J lost 4, with 11 bases in between. CDR3 amino acids: CASSLEQVTEAFF. The CDR3 coding sequence is TGTGCCAGCAGCCTGGAGCAGGTCACTGAAGCTTTCTTT.

The chain joins TRBV5-6 to TRBJ2-7; 14 bases agree with TRBD2. Germline V CDR1 and CDR2: SGHDT, YYEEEE. After removal of 3 bases from V and 6 bases from J, the junction contained 11 bases not matched to a gene. The CDR3 runs to 17 residues. The CDR3 reads CASSSPRLAGGQGEQYF. The CDR3 nucleotides are TGTGCCAGCAGCTCCCCAAGACTAGCGGGAGGGCAGGGCGAGCAGTACTTC.